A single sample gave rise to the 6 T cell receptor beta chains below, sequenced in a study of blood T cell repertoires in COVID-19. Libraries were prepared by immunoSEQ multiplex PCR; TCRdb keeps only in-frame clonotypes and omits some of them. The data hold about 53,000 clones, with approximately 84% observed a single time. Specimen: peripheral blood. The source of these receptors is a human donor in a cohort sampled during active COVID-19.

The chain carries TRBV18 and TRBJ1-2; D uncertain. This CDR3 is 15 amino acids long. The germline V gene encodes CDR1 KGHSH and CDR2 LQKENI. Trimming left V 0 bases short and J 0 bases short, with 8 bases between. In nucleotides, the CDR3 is TGTGCCAGCTCACCACCGGCGGGAACTAACTATGGCTACACCTTC. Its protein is CASSPPAGTNYGYTF.

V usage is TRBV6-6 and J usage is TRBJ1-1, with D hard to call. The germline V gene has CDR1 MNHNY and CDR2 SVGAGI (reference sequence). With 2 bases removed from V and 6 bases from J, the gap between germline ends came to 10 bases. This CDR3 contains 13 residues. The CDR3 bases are TGTGCCAGCAGTTACCCGGACTCATCTGAAGCTTTCTTT. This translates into CASSYPDSSEAFF.

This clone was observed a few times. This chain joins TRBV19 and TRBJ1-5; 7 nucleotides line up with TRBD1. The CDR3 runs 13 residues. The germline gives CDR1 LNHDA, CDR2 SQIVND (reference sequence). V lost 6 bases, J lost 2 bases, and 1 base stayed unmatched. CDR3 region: CASRTGRNQPQHF. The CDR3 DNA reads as TGTGCCAGTAGGACAGGGCGCAATCAGCCCCAGCATTTT.

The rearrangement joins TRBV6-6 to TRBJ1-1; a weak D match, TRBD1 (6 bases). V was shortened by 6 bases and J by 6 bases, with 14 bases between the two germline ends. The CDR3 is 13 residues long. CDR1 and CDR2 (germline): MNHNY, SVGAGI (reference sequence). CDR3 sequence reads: CASSTPGHPEAFF. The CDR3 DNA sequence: TGTGCCAGCAGCACTCCGGGACACCCTGAAGCTTTCTTT.

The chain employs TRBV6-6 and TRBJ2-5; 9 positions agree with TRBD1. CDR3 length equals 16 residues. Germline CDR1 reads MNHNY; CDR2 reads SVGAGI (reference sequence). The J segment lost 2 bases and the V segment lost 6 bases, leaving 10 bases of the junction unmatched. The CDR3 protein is CASRAAGTGSQETQYF. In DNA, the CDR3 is TGTGCCAGCAGGGCTGCCGGGACAGGGAGTCAAGAGACCCAGTACTTC.

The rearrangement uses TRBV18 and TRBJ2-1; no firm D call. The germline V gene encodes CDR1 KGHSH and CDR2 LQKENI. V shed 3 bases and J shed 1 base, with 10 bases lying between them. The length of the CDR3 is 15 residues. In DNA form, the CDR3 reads TGTGCCAGCTCACCCGACATGGTGTCCTACAATGAGCAGTTCTTC. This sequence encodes CASSPDMVSYNEQFF.